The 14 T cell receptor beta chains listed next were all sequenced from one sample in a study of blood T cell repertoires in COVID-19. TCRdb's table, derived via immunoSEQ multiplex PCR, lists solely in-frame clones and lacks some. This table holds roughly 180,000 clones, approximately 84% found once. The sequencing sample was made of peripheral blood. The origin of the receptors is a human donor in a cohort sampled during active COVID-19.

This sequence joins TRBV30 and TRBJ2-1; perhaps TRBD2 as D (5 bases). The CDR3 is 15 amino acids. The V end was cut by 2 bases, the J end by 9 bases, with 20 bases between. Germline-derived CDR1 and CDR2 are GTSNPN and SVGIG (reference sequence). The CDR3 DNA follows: TGTGCCTGGAGTAGCCCTTCGGGGTTTGCAGTTGAGCAGTTCTTC. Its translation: CAWSSPSGFAVEQFF.

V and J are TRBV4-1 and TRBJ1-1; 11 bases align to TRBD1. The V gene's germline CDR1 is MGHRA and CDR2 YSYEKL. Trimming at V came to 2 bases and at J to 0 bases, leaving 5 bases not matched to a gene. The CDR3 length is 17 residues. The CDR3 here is CASSQYGQGALNTEAFF. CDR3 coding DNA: TGCGCCAGCAGCCAATATGGACAGGGGGCGCTGAACACTGAAGCTTTCTTT.

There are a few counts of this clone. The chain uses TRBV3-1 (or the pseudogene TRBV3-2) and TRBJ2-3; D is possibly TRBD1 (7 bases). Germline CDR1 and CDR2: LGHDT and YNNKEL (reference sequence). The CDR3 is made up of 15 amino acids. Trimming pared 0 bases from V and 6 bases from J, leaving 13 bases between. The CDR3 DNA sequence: TGTGCCAGCAGCCAAGATCCGACAGGGAGGGATACGCAGTATTTT. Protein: CASSQDPTGRDTQYF.

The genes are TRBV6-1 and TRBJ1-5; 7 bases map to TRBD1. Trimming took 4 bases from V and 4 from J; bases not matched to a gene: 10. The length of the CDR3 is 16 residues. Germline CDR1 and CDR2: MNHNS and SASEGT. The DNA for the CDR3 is TGTGCCAGCAGTGCCTTAACCGGGACAGCTAATCAGCCCCAGCATTTT. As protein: CASSALTGTANQPQHF.

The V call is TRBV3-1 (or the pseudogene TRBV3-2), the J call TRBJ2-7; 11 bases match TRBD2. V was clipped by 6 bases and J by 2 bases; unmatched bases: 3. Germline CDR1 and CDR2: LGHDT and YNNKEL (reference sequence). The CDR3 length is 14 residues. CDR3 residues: CASSLAGGAYEQYF. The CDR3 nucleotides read TGTGCCAGCAGTCTAGCGGGGGGTGCCTACGAGCAGTACTTC.

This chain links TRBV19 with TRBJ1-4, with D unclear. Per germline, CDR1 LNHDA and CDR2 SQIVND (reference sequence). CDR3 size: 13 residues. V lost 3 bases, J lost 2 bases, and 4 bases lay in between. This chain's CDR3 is CASSIQTNEKLFF. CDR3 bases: TGTGCCAGTAGTATCCAGACTAATGAAAAACTGTTTTTT.

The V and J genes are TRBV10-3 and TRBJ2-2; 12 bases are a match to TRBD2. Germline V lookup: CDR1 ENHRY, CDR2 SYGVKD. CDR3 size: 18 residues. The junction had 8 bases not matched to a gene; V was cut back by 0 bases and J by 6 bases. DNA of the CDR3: TGTGCCATCAGTGAGTCGGAACTAGCGGGGGGTTTTTCCGGGGAGCTGTTTTTT. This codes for CAISESELAGGFSGELFF.

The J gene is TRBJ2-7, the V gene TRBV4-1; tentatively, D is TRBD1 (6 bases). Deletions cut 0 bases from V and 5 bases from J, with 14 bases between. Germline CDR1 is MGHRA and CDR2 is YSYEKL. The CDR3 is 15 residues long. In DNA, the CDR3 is TGCGCCAGCAGCCAAGAGGGCAGGGGATCGGACGAGCAGTACTTC. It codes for CASSQEGRGSDEQYF.

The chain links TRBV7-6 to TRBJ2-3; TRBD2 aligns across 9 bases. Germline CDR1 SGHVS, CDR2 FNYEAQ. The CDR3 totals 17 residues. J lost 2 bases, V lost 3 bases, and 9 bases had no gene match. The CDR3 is CASSLPKSGGSTDTQYF. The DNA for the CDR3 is TGTGCCAGCAGCTTGCCGAAAAGCGGGGGGTCCACAGATACGCAGTATTTT.

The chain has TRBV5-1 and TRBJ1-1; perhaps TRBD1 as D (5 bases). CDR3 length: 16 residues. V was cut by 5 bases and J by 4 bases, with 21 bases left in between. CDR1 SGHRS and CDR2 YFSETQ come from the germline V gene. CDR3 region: CASSRSEVGVSTEAFF. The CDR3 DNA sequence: TGCGCCAGCAGTAGGAGTGAAGTAGGGGTGAGCACTGAAGCTTTCTTT.

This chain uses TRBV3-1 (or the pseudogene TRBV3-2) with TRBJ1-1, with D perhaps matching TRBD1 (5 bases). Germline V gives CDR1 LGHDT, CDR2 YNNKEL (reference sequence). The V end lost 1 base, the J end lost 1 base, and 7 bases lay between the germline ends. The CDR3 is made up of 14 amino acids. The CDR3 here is CASSQGQGNTEAFF. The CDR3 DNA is TGTGCCAGCAGCCAAGGGCAGGGGAACACTGAAGCTTTCTTT.

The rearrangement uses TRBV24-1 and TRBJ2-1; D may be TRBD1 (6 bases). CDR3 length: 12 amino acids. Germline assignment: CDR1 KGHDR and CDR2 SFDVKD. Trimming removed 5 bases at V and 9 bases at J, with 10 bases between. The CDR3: CATSAGVGEQFF. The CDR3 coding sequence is TGTGCCACCAGTGCAGGGGTCGGTGAGCAGTTCTTC.

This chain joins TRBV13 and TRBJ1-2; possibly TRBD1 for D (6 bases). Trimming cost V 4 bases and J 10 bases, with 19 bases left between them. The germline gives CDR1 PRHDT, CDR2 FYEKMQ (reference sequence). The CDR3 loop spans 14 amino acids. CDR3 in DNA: TGTGCCAGCAGCTCGATCTTGACCGGGACAATCTACACCTTC. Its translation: CASSSILTGTIYTF.

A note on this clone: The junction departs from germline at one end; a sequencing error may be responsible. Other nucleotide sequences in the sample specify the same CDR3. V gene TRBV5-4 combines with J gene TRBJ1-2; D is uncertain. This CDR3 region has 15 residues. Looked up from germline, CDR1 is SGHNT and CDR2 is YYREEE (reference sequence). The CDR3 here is CASSLKLYEGGGYTF. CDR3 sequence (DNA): TGTGCCAGTAGCTTGAAATTATACGAGGGAGGAGGCTACACCTTC.